These 27 T cell receptor beta chains share one sample of origin, sequenced in a study of T cells expressing NK-cell markers. One entry per CDR3 protein, without DNA, is what TCRdb gives after re-calling the 5' RACE reads. This table lists 350,000 to 400,000 distinct CDR3 sequences. The specimen sequenced was blood T cells: a sorted CD56 or NKG2C T cell subset, CD4+ or CD8+ T cells, or bulk PBMC T cells (not recorded which). Receptors originate from a woman aged 45 to 65 in good health.

V and J are TRBV9 and TRBJ2-7; absent DNA, TCRdb's TRBD2 call cannot be checked. The germline CDR1 and CDR2 sequences are SGDLS and YYNGEE. The CDR3 has 15 amino acids. CDR3 in amino acids: CASSPTPGLAYEQYF.

This sequence joins TRBV2 and TRBJ2-1; as DNA is missing, the TRBD2 call by TCRdb cannot be tested. The CDR3 is 15 residues long. Germline CDR1 is SNHLY and CDR2 is FYNNEI. The CDR3 reads CASSDGSGIANEQFF.

This chain joins TRBV29-1 and TRBJ1-2; TCRdb proposes TRBD1, but this gene call is untestable without DNA. This CDR3 is built from 14 residues. Germline CDR1 SQVTM, CDR2 ANQGSEA. This CDR3 is CSVARGTVNYGYTF.

The rearrangement uses TRBV12-3 or TRBV12-4 and TRBJ1-1. The CDR3 length is 14 residues. CDR3 sequence: CASRFDPTSAEAFF.

V gene TRBV12-3 or TRBV12-4 combines with J gene TRBJ2-1; TCRdb's D gene call, TRBD2, goes unchecked for lack of DNA. This CDR3 contains 14 residues. CDR3 sequence reads: CASSPGLASNEQFF.

The chain couples TRBV29-1 to TRBJ2-5; the TCRdb D gene call, TRBD1, has no DNA to confirm it. Germline CDR1 reads SQVTM; CDR2 reads ANQGSEA. CDR3 length: 14 amino acids. This CDR3 reads CSVVGAQVGETQYF.

The CDR3: CASSLIPFGGRVGPVTEAFF. The chain carries TRBV7-9 and TRBJ1-1; the TCRdb D gene call, TRBD1, has no DNA to confirm it. Germline V gene data show CDR1 as SEHNR and CDR2 as FQNEAQ (reference sequence). The CDR3 spans 20 residues.

The CDR3 loop reads CSASSPRQGNSRADTQYF. The chain has TRBV20-1 and TRBJ2-3; TCRdb returns TRBD1, unconfirmable since there is no DNA. The CDR3 runs to 18 residues. Germline V gene sequence: CDR1 DFQATT, CDR2 SNEGSKA (reference sequence).

V is TRBV7-9 and J is TRBJ2-5; TCRdb's D gene call, TRBD2, goes unchecked for lack of DNA. This CDR3 contains 16 residues. Germline loops: CDR1 SEHNR, CDR2 FQNEAQ (reference sequence). CDR3 residues: CASSFFLAVGGETQYF.

The chain employs TRBV5-6 and TRBJ2-7; TCRdb selects TRBD1, and the lack of DNA leaves this call unchecked. The CDR3 sequence is 15 residues long. Germline V lookup: CDR1 SGHDT, CDR2 YYEEEE. The CDR3 sequence is CASSFSTGFPYEQYF.

The V call is TRBV12-5, the J call TRBJ2-2; no DNA is available, so the TRBD1 call from TCRdb remains unchecked. Germline CDR1 LGHNT, CDR2 FRNRAP. The CDR3 runs to 13 residues. CDR3 in amino acids: CASAPHPGGELFF.

The chain employs TRBV5-1 and TRBJ2-2; absent DNA, TCRdb's TRBD1 call cannot be checked. The length of the CDR3 is 15 residues. Per the germline V gene, CDR1 is SGHRS and CDR2 is YFSETQ. CDR3: CASSFGGASTGELFF.

The chain joins TRBV7-9 to TRBJ1-3; TCRdb designates TRBD1, a call that cannot be tested without DNA. The germline gives CDR1 SEHNR, CDR2 FQNEAQ (reference sequence). The CDR3 is 14 amino acids. CDR3: CASSPNRDGNTIYF.

The rearrangement links TRBV13 to TRBJ2-3; without DNA, the TCRdb call of TRBD2 cannot be checked. From germline, CDR1 is PRHDT and CDR2 FYEKMQ (reference sequence). The CDR3 spans 15 residues. This CDR3 is CASSLSRREADTQYF.

This chain's CDR3 is CASSSYNPGQYF. This chain connects TRBV11-2 to TRBJ2-3; TCRdb gives TRBD1 as the D gene, but with no DNA this cannot be confirmed. Germline V gives CDR1 SGHAT, CDR2 FQNNGV. The CDR3 consists of 12 residues.

V usage is TRBV24-1 and J usage is TRBJ2-1; TCRdb calls TRBD1, which cannot be checked without DNA. This CDR3 has 18 residues. The germline V gene encodes CDR1 KGHDR and CDR2 SFDVKD. The CDR3 here is CATSDPGGGRPTDNEQFF.

The rearrangement links TRBV5-1 to TRBJ2-1; TCRdb returns TRBD2, unconfirmable since there is no DNA. The V gene's germline CDR1 is SGHRS and CDR2 YFSETQ. The CDR3 runs 16 residues. CDR3 amino acids: CASSLGRGRIYNEQFF.

CDR3: CSVRGAGGPRETQYF. The rearrangement links TRBV20-1 to TRBJ2-5; TCRdb reports TRBD2, a call that lacks DNA to check it against. Germline CDR1 reads DFQATT; CDR2 reads SNEGSKA (reference sequence). The CDR3 loop spans 15 amino acids.

This sequence joins TRBV10-2 and TRBJ1-2; the TCRdb call, TRBD1, lacks DNA for checking. Germline assignment: CDR1 WSHSY and CDR2 SAAADI. The CDR3 covers 12 residues. This chain's CDR3 is CASRGPEDGYTF.

The J gene is TRBJ1-5, the V gene TRBV19; the TRBD1 assignment by TCRdb is unverifiable without DNA. The V gene's germline CDR1 is LNHDA and CDR2 SQIVND (reference sequence). The CDR3 length is 15 residues. The CDR3 region is CASTGTALPDQPQHF.

The rearrangement joins TRBV19 to TRBJ2-1. CDR3 length equals 16 residues. Germline CDR1 and CDR2: LNHDA and SQIVND (reference sequence). The CDR3 region is CASSPDSRTAYNEQFF.

The chain employs TRBV9 and TRBJ2-2; TCRdb outputs TRBD2, but without DNA this stays unchecked. Germline V lookup: CDR1 SGDLS, CDR2 YYNGEE. The CDR3 length is 17 residues. CDR3 protein: CASSDRGDFVPTGELFF.

The V and J genes are TRBV12-3 or TRBV12-4 and TRBJ2-4; TCRdb outputs TRBD1, but without DNA this stays unchecked. The CDR3 contains 13 residues. The CDR3 sequence: CATGTGSKNIQYF.

The chain recombines TRBV6-1 with TRBJ2-7. The CDR3 loop spans 12 amino acids. Germline lookup yields CDR1 MNHNS and CDR2 SASEGT. The chain's CDR3 is CASSDRGYEQYF.

The chain has TRBV29-1 and TRBJ2-1; TCRdb calls TRBD1, which cannot be checked without DNA. This CDR3 has 13 residues. Germline CDR1 SQVTM, CDR2 ANQGSEA. CDR3 residues: CSAHRARANEQFF.

V usage is TRBV20-1 and J usage is TRBJ2-2. This CDR3 contains 14 residues. Germline V gene lookup returns CDR1 DFQATT and CDR2 SNEGSKA (reference sequence). CDR3 protein: CSAQTGYPTGELFF.

This chain uses TRBV2 with TRBJ2-3; the D gene TCRdb calls, TRBD1, cannot be checked with no DNA. Germline V gives CDR1 SNHLY, CDR2 FYNNEI. This CDR3 contains 14 residues. CDR3 sequence reads: CASSEDRGGDTQYF. Variable domain in full (rest from reference TRBV2 and TRBJ2-3): EPEVTQTPSHQVTQMGQEVILRCVPISNHLYFYWYRQILGQKVEFLVSFYNNEISEKSEIFDDQFSVERPDGSNFTLKIRSTKLEDSAMYFCASSEDRGGDTQYFGPGTRLTVL.